The rows below give T cell receptor beta chains drawn from one sample of a study of T cell responses to AZD1222 COVID-19 vaccine. Some clones are missing from TCRdb's copy, which holds only in-frame ones; the method was immunoSEQ multiplex PCR. The table has 52,000 or so clones, about 85% seen once; the top ten hold about 21%. This specimen was peripheral blood, taken on day 0 of MenACWY control vaccination. Every receptor here comes from an adult in good health. Both conserved end residues are part of each CDR3. Part of the rows lack a size; the others show once, few, many or a class for expanded clones.

>.|16|TRBV7-2
CASSSRDSSYNSPLHF
>.|12|TRBV10-3
CAISDHYNEQFF
>.|18|TRBV4-1
CASSQEAVGAGLSYEQYF
>.|14|TRBV3-1/TRBV3-2
CASSQIRGPYEQYF
>.|11|TRBV3-1/TRBV3-2
CATRSYNEQFF
>.|15|TRBV28
CASGTYQLSNQPQHF
>.|15|TRBV18
CASSPMSGVIETQYF
>.|16|TRBV27
CASSTNPGQGPYGYTF
>.|14|TRBV2
CASSEAGAVRGYTF
>.|14|TRBV10-1
CASSLGTLGDTQYF
>.|15|TRBV11-2
CASSLDNYSTDTQYF
>once|16|TRBV4-3
CASSQDPGLSPYEQYF
>.|13|TRBV30
CAWSGDRGMPQHF
>.|16|TRBV29-1
CSVAPHRLESSYEQYF
>.|15|TRBV11-2
CASSLDEGGPYEQYF
>once|15|TRBV5-3
CARSPIQGPQETQYF
>.|15|TRBV9
CASSVVTSANNEQFF
>.|12|TRBV6-2/TRBV6-3
CASSYMTDTQYF
>.|14|TRBV3-1/TRBV3-2
CASSQLATYNEQFF
>.|15|TRBV11-3
CASSLDPGENGEQFF
>.|14|TRBV27
CASSLRGRNTEAFF
>.|15|TRBV7-9
CASSRTGTDLTEAFF
>.|13|TRBV19
CASSPSGNTEAFF
>few|14|TRBV5-5
CASSMQGSGNTIYF
>.|15|TRBV5-8
CASSSRPGGLGGYTF
>.|14|TRBV30
CAWSPGTGEETQYF
>.|11|TRBV2
CASALHSEAFF
>.|14|TRBV19
CASRSSRLTLSQHF
>few|13|TRBV6-1
CASSDGASNEQFF
>.|14|TRBV7-9
CASSLAGGTETQYF
>once|15|TRBV5-8
CASSLNRAPRYGYTF
>few|18|TRBV4-1
CASSQDGVVGRGGETQYF
>.|13|TRBV30
CAWNGQGSQPQHF
>.|17|TRBV9
CASSRFAGAEGANVLTF
>.|15|TRBV28
CASSLRGAVGTEAFF
>once|12|TRBV6-6
CASGYNGGEAFF
>.|15|TRBV3-1/TRBV3-2
CASSHPRRTDYGYTF